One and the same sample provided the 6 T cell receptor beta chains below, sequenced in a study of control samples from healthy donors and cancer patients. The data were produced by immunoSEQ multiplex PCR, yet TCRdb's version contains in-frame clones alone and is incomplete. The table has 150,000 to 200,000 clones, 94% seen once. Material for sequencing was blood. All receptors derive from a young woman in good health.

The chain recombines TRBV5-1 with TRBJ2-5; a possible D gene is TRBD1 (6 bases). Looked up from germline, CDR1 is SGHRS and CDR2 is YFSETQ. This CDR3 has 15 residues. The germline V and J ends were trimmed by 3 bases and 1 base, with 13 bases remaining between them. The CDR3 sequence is CASSSQTGIQETQYF. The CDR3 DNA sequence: TGCGCCAGCAGCTCTCAAACAGGGATCCAAGAGACCCAGTACTTC.

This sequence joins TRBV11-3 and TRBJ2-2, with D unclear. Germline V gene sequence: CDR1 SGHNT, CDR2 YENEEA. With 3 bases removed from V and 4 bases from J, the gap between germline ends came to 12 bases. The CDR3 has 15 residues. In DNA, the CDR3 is TGTGCCAGCAGCTTGAGAAACGAGTTCACCGGGGAGCTGTTTTTT. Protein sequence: CASSLRNEFTGELFF. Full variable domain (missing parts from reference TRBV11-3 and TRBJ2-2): EAGVVQSPRYKIIEKKQPVAFWCNPISGHNTLYWYLQNLGQGPELLIRYENEEAVDDSQLPKDRFSAERLKGVDSTLKIQPAELGDSAVYLCASSLRNEFTGELFFGEGSRLTVL.

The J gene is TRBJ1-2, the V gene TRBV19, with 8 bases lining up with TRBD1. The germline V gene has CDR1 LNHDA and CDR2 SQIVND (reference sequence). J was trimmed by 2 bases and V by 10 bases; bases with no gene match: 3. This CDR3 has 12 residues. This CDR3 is CATRTGNYGYTF. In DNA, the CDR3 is TGTGCCACCCGGACAGGGAACTATGGCTACACCTTC.

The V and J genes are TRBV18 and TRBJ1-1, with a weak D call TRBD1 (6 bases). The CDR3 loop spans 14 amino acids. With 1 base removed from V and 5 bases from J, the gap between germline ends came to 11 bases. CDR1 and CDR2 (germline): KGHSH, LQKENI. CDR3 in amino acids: CASSPRQGRTEAFF. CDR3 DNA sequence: TGTGCCAGCTCACCACGGCAGGGGCGAACTGAAGCTTTCTTT. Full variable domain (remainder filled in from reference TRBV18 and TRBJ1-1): NAGVMQNPRHLVRRRGQEARLRCSPMKGHSHVYWYRQLPEEGLKFMVYLQKENIIDESGMPKERFSAEFPKEGPSILRIQQVVRGDSAAYFCASSPRQGRTEAFFGQGTRLTVV.

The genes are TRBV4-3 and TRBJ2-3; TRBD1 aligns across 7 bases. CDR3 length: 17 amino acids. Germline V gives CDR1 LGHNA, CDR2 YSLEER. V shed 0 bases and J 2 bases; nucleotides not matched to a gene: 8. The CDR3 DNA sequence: TGCGCCAGCAGCCAAGAATCGTGGGACAGAAACACAGATACGCAGTATTTT. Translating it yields CASSQESWDRNTDTQYF.

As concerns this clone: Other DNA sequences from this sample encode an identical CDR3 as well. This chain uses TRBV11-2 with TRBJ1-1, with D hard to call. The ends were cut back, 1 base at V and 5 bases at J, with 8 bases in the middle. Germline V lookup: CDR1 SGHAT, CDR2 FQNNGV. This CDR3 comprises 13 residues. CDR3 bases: TGTGCCAGCAGCTTAGGAAGAGGAACTGAAGCTTTCTTT. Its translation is CASSLGRGTEAFF. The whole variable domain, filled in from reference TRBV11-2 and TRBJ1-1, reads EAGVAQSPRYKIIEKRQSVAFWCNPISGHATLYWYQQILGQGPKLLIQFQNNGVVDDSQLPKDRFSAERLKGVDSTLKIQPAKLEDSAVYLCASSLGRGTEAFFGQGTRLTVV.